In this sample, the clone carrying this T cell receptor beta chain turned up a few times. Its antigen is not known. TCRdb itself ran the 5' RACE reads through MiXCR, one entry per CDR3 protein. Of around 100,000 distinct CDR3 sequences in the sample, about a fifth were seen once. The entry originates in a study of T-cell memory formation after mild COVID-19. Notes on the study in general: The authors did not confirm SARS-CoV-2 specificity of second-wave clones peaking day 37. A balance of CD4 and CD8 characterized clones contracting day 15 to 85, whereas later expanders leaned CD4+.

CDR3 length: 12 amino acids. Trimming removed 5 bases at V and 5 bases at J, with 10 bases between. Per the germline V gene, CDR1 is MNHEY and CDR2 is SVGEGT. This sequence was found in a man younger than 35 who had mild COVID-19 (a few samples of this study predate the infection). Cell type and time point are not known. The gene calls are TRBV6-2 or TRBV6-3 and TRBJ2-7; D gene unclear. Material: PBMCs or a T cell subset sorted from them (not recorded which). The CDR3 sequence: CASSLPVDEQYF. DNA for the CDR3: TGTGCCAGCAGTCTCCCGGTCGACGAGCAGTACTTC.